This TCR beta chain emerged from a study of blood T cell repertoires in COVID-19. At the level of the study: COVID-19 samples, acute and convalescent, were from the United States, Italy and Spain. T cells, B-cell-depleted T cells, or PBMCs supplied cDNA or gDNA.

CDR3 length: 15 residues. Germline values: CDR1 SGHDT, CDR2 YYEEEE. V was clipped by 1 base and J by 7 bases; unmatched bases: 9. Authors' data handling: Estimation of nucleated cell counts was performed using reference gene primer amplification. Libraries were prepared by immunoSEQ multiplex PCR; TCRdb keeps only in-frame clonotypes and omits some of them. V, J and clone size are taken as reported in that table, and D and trimming were inferred from the DNA itself. This sample carries some 250,000 clones, approximately 90% of them seen once, and the ten largest clones take under 9.5%. V usage is TRBV5-6 and J usage is TRBJ1-2; the match to TRBD1 covers 8 bases. The sequence derives from a man in his forties or fifties who had recovered from COVID-19. Sequenced: PBMCs or T cells enriched from blood (not recorded which). The CDR3 reads CASSLKDRVSPGYTF. In nucleotides, the CDR3 is TGTGCCAGCAGCTTGAAGGACAGGGTGAGTCCTGGCTACACCTTC. The full variable domain, its missing parts supplied by reference TRBV5-6 and TRBJ1-2, is DAGVTQSPTHLIKTRGQQVTLRCSPKSGHDTVSWYQQALGQGPQFIFQYYEEEERQRGNFPDRFSGHQFPNYSSELNVNALLLGDSALYLCASSLKDRVSPGYTFGSGTRLTVV.